This T cell receptor beta chain was obtained from a study of OX40 agonist ivuxolimab in advanced cancers. Across the study: The dose-escalation cohort was just under 85% male, with a mean age of around 60 years, ranging roughly 20 to 80.

Measured with immunoSEQ multiplex PCR; TCRdb has only the in-frame clones, and not every one. Of about 69,000 clones listed, about three quarters are singletons. The germline V and J ends were trimmed by 5 bases and 7 bases, with 15 bases remaining between them. The germline CDR1 and CDR2 sequences are WNHNN and SYGVQD (reference sequence). The CDR3 has 14 residues. The sequenced sample was CD4+ or CD8+ T cells sorted from blood, obtained in a trial of the OX40 agonist ivuxolimab. This TCR was recovered from an adult with an advanced solid tumor such as melanoma, head and neck, liver or kidney cancer. The chain has TRBV10-1 and TRBJ1-5, with D possibly being TRBD1 (5 bases). The CDR3 protein is CASSIDRTGQPQHF. The DNA for the CDR3 is TGCGCCAGCAGTATAGACAGAACAGGACAGCCCCAGCATTTT.